A selection of T cell receptor beta chains follows, all from one sample in a study of regulatory T cells in long-lasting Graves disease. Each CDR3 protein is one row after TCRdb ran MiXCR on the multiplex PCR reads. The repertoire holds a few hundred thousand distinct CDR3 sequences, with roughly 10% as singletons. The same sample was also studied in work on T cells in Graves' hyperthyroidism and ophthalmopathy.

This specimen consisted of peripheral blood mononuclear cells (PBMCs), obtained at new diagnosis, from a patient treated with antithyroid drugs. Receptor source: a young woman with Graves disease. Both conserved end residues are part of each CDR3. D genes are given only for firm matches. Clone size is not always given. Where it is, it says once, few, many or a class for expanded clones.

TRBJ1-5 | . | TRBV20-1 | many | TGCAGTGCTAGAGATAGGCAGGGGCCCTATCAGCCCCAGCATTTT | CSARDRQGPYQPQHF
TRBJ1-3 | . | TRBV5-1 | many | TGCGCCAGCAGCTTGTTTGGGGGATCTGGAAACACCATATATTTT | CASSLFGGSGNTIYF
TRBJ2-1 | TRBD2 | TRBV20-1 | few | TGCAGTGCTAGAGATGTCTTGCGGGAGAACTACAATGAGCAGTTCTTC | CSARDVLRENYNEQFF
TRBJ2-1 | . | TRBV20-1 | many | TGCAGTGCTAGAGGTCTCGGATATGAGCAGTTCTTC | CSARGLGYEQFF
TRBJ2-1 | TRBD2 | TRBV7-2 | many | TGTGCCAGCAGCCCCGCCAGCGGGGTATACAATGAGCAGTTCTTC | CASSPASGVYNEQFF
TRBJ1-6 | . | TRBV7-2 | few | TGTGCCAGCAGCTTAGGTTCCAGCTCCTATAATTCACCCCTCCACTTT | CASSLGSSSYNSPLHF
TRBJ2-4 | TRBD1 | TRBV3-1 | many | TGTGCCAGCAGCCAAGATGGTGGGACAGGGGCCTTTAACATTCAGTACTTC | CASSQDGGTGAFNIQYF
TRBJ2-5 | . | TRBV6-1 | many | TGTGCCAGCAGTGAAGACAGGGTGTCGGAGACCCAGTACTTC | CASSEDRVSETQYF
TRBJ2-1 | . | TRBV20-1 | . | TGCAGTGCTAGTGTTCGCTCTCTCGATGAGCAGTTCTTC | CSASVRSLDEQFF
TRBJ2-2 | TRBD2 | TRBV6-2/TRBV6-3 | many | TGTGCCAGCAGTTACTTGTGGACTAGCGGACAAGCGAACACCGGGGAGCTGTTTTTT | CASSYLWTSGQANTGELFF
TRBJ2-7 | TRBD1 | TRBV27 | many | TGTGCCAGCCGCAACTACAGGGGGCTCCACGAGCAGTACTTC | CASRNYRGLHEQYF
TRBJ2-7 | TRBD2 | TRBV19 | many | TGTGCCAGTAGTATTATTAGCGGGAGTGGCGAGCAGTACTTC | CASSIISGSGEQYF
TRBJ2-6 | . | TRBV27 | many | TGTGCCAGCAGCCCCTTCCTTTGGCGTGCCGGGGCCAACGTCCTGACTTTC | CASSPFLWRAGANVLTF
TRBJ2-1 | TRBD2 | TRBV6-2/TRBV6-3 | . | TGTGCCAGCAGCCCCGGACTAGGCTACAATGAGCAGTTCTTC | CASSPGLGYNEQFF
TRBJ2-1 | TRBD2 | TRBV27 | . | TGTGCCAGCAGTCCCAGACTAGCGGGAAGGACGTACAATGAGCAGTTCTTC | CASSPRLAGRTYNEQFF
TRBJ1-2 | . | TRBV5-5 | many | TGTGCCAGCAGCAGGGGGTGGCGGAACCCGCTCGGCTACACCTTC | CASSRGWRNPLGYTF
TRBJ2-7 | TRBD1 | TRBV7-3 | many | TGTGCCAGCAGCTTAACGCGGGACAGGGGGCACGAGCAGTACTTC | CASSLTRDRGHEQYF
TRBJ1-5 | TRBD1 | TRBV27 | many | TGTGCCAGCAGTTCCCGGACAGGGATGTTTCAGCCCCAGCATTTT | CASSSRTGMFQPQHF
TRBJ1-2 | . | TRBV28 | many | TGTGCCACCTATCTCGGAGGTTATGGCTACACCTTC | CATYLGGYGYTF
TRBJ2-5 | TRBD1 | TRBV12-3/TRBV12-4 | . | TGTGCCAGCAGTCCTACAGGGGGTGGAGAGACCCAGTACTTC | CASSPTGGGETQYF
TRBJ2-7 | TRBD2 | TRBV2 | many | TGTGCCAGCAAGCTAGCGGGAGGCGTCGGCGAGCAGTACTTC | CASKLAGGVGEQYF
TRBJ2-3 | . | TRBV20-1 | many | TGCAGTGCTAGGCAAGCAGATACGCAGTATTTT | CSARQADTQYF
TRBJ1-3 | TRBD1 | TRBV11-2 | many | TGTGCCAGCAGCATAAGAGGTCAGGGGGCCAGTGGAAACACCATATATTTT | CASSIRGQGASGNTIYF
TRBJ2-7 | . | TRBV2 | many | TGTGCCAGCAGTGAGCGGGGAGAGAATTACGAGCAGTACTTC | CASSERGENYEQYF
TRBJ1-4 | . | TRBV11-2 | many | TGTGCCAGCAGCTTAGGCCTACCTCCTAATGAAAAACTGTTTTTT | CASSLGLPPNEKLFF
TRBJ1-1 | TRBD1 | TRBV4-3 | . | TGCGCCAGCAGCCGCCGGGACAGTGGTGGCACTGAAGCTTTCTTT | CASSRRDSGGTEAFF
TRBJ1-2 | TRBD1 | TRBV18 | many | TGTGCCAGCTCACCGACAGGGGGCATTGATGGCTACACCTTC | CASSPTGGIDGYTF
TRBJ1-2 | . | TRBV2 | many | TGTGCCAGCAGTGATTATGGCTACACCTTC | CASSDYGYTF
TRBJ2-1 | TRBD2 | TRBV28 | many | TGTGCCAGCCTACCCCCGGGGAGGGCGGACAATGAGCAGTTCTTC | CASLPPGRADNEQFF
TRBJ1-1 | . | TRBV5-8 | many | TGTGCCAGCAGCTTGTACGGACGAGTGAACACTGAAGCTTTCTTT | CASSLYGRVNTEAFF
TRBJ2-7 | TRBD1 | TRBV7-2 | many | TGCGCCAGCAGCCACCCGGGACAGGGGGTCTACGAGCAGTACTTC | CASSHPGQGVYEQYF
TRBJ2-7 | . | TRBV7-9 | many | TGTGCCAGCAGCTTAGCACCGGCAGGGAAATACGAGCAGTACTTC | CASSLAPAGKYEQYF
TRBJ1-5 | . | TRBV15 | . | TGTGCCAGCAGGCATACGGACAGCAATCAGCCCCAGCATTTT | CASRHTDSNQPQHF
TRBJ2-1 | . | TRBV7-3 | few | TGTGCCAGCAGCTTAACCGCGGGCTTCTACAATGAGCAGTTCTTC | CASSLTAGFYNEQFF
TRBJ1-1 | . | TRBV20-1 | many | TGCAGCATGTATGGGGGAGGGTACACTGAAGCTTTCTTT | CSMYGGGYTEAFF
TRBJ1-2 | . | TRBV28 | many | TGTGCCAGCAGTTTCGCCTATGGCTACACCTTC | CASSFAYGYTF
TRBJ1-1 | . | TRBV12-3/TRBV12-4 | many | TGTGCCAGCAGTTCTGAGGACGGCGTTGAAGCTTTCTTT | CASSSEDGVEAFF
TRBJ1-4 | TRBD1 | TRBV20-1 | . | TGCAGTGCTAGAGTACAGGGGGTAAGGTTGGATCATCGTGAAAAACTGTTTTTT | CSARVQGVRLDHREKLFF
TRBJ1-1 | TRBD1 | TRBV6-1 | many | TGTGCCAGCAGCCCAGCCGGACAGGTATCAGAAGCTTTCTTT | CASSPAGQVSEAFF
TRBJ2-1 | . | TRBV14 | few | TGTGCCAGCAGCCACGTTGCGAGGTGGGGCAATGAGCAGTTCTTC | CASSHVARWGNEQFF
TRBJ1-5 | TRBD1 | TRBV15 | . | TGTGCCACCAGCAGAGATAGGACAGGTGGGCTACTGCCCCAGCATTTT | CATSRDRTGGLLPQHF
TRBJ1-5 | TRBD1 | TRBV4-1 | . | TGCGCCAGCAGTCAAGGACAGGGGGTCAGTCAGCCCCAGCATTTT | CASSQGQGVSQPQHF
TRBJ2-5 | TRBD2 | TRBV14 | many | TGTGCCAGCAGCCAAGGTTTGAGGGAGGGCAGGAAGACCCAGTACTTC | CASSQGLREGRKTQYF
TRBJ2-5 | TRBD2 | TRBV7-2 | . | TGTGCCAGCAGCCTCCGGGGGGATCCCAGGGAGACCCAGTACTTC | CASSLRGDPRETQYF
TRBJ2-1 | TRBD1 | TRBV7-9 | . | TGTGCCAGCAGCTTCGGACAGGGGGTGGTAGATGAGCAGTTCTTC | CASSFGQGVVDEQFF
TRBJ2-7 | . | TRBV20-1 | . | TGCAGTGCTAGAAAAGTAGACGAGCAGTACTTC | CSARKVDEQYF
TRBJ2-5 | . | TRBV20-1 | many | TGCAGCGCTCGGGGGATGAAAGTTGCCCAAGAGACCCAGTACTTC | CSARGMKVAQETQYF